This T cell receptor (beta chain) was profiled in a study of shared clonotypes between healthy human individuals. Splitting of each subset's genomic DNA was done evenly across several immunoSEQ plates. Input per replicate PCR of unsorted PBMC was about 300 ng DNA, corresponding to roughly 30,000 T cell genomes. The table came from immunoSEQ multiplex PCR; TCRdb's copy has only in-frame clones and leaves some out. The sample lists fewer than 550,000 clones; roughly 79% were seen once. The CDR3 has 12 amino acids. Germline CDR1 is MNHEY and CDR2 is SMNVEV (reference sequence). V was trimmed by 8 bases and J by 8 bases, leaving 13 bases between them. Study outcomes and limitations: An expected dependence of interdonor clonotype sharing on sequencing depth was noted.

As concerns this clone: Its antigen remains unidentified.

With unsorted samples, genomic DNA was obtained from approximately 96 million PBMCs. This TCR was recovered from a woman in her thirties or forties in good health. Some clones in this sample may be carry-over from other donors' samples. Sequencing used PBMCs. The rearrangement joins TRBV27 to TRBJ2-1; possibly TRBD1 or TRBD2 for D (5 bases each). The CDR3 nucleotides are TGTGCCAGCGGGTACGGGACCCATGAGCAGTTCTTC. This translates into CASGYGTHEQFF.